Listed below are T cell receptor beta chains from one sample, sequenced in a study of blood T cells in healthy people across ages. TCRdb analysed the 5' RACE reads with MiXCR anew, one entry per CDR3 protein. This sample carries 1.8 million or so distinct CDR3 sequences, around 42% of them seen once, and the ten largest clones take around 23%. The sequencing sample was made of blood. The receptors here all came from a human donor in good health. The CDR3 runs from the conserved cysteine through the conserved F or W. Each record gives: CDR3 DNA, CDR3 protein, CDR3 length, D gene, clone size, J gene, V gene. The D gene is left open where the match is weak. Expanded clones get a size class; other rows say once, few or many, or leave the size out.

TGTGCCATCAGTGAGCGGTGGGCAGCCTACGAGCAGTACTTC	CAISERWAAYEQYF	14	NA	NA	TRBJ2-7	TRBV10-3
TGTGCCTGCAGCTTATCTCGGGGCACAGATACGCAGTATTTT	CACSLSRGTDTQYF	14	NA	NA	TRBJ2-3	TRBV7-8
TGCGCCAGCAGCCAAGATGGGGGGAGAGCTGGGGCCAACGTCCTGACTTTC	CASSQDGGRAGANVLTF	17	NA	few	TRBJ2-6	TRBV4-3
TGTGCCAGCGGTGGGACAGGGGGCAGCTATGGCTACACCTTC	CASGGTGGSYGYTF	14	TRBD1	few	TRBJ1-2	TRBV2
TGTGCCAGTAGTATAGGAGCCGGGGGTGAGCAGTTCTTC	CASSIGAGGEQFF	13	NA	NA	TRBJ2-1	TRBV19
TGCAGCGGAGCGGGGGGCCCGGCCTTTGGAAATGAGCAGTTCTTC	CSGAGGPAFGNEQFF	15	TRBD2	NA	TRBJ2-1	TRBV29-1
TGTGCCAGCAGCTTAGGTTCGGGGTCCGCCAGGCGAAAGACCCAGTACTTC	CASSLGSGSARRKTQYF	17	NA	many	TRBJ2-5	TRBV11-2
TGTGCCAGCAGTTCCACGGGGGACCGGGACCTTCTACCTAACTATGGCTACACCTTC	CASSSTGDRDLLPNYGYTF	19	NA	few	TRBJ1-2	TRBV7-9
TGTGCCAGCGGTCAAGAGACCCAGTACTTC	CASGQETQYF	10	NA	many	TRBJ2-5	TRBV7-2
TGTGCCAGCAGTTTGTGGGGTACAGGGTCCGGGCAGTACTTC	CASSLWGTGSGQYF	14	NA	NA	TRBJ2-7	TRBV27
TGCAGTGCTAGTAAAAGCGGGGGGGCGCGCACAGATACGCAGTATTTT	CSASKSGGARTDTQYF	16	TRBD2	NA	TRBJ2-3	TRBV20-1
TGCAGTGCTAGAGATGACCTCCGAGGACACAATGAGCAGTTCTTC	CSARDDLRGHNEQFF	15	NA	NA	TRBJ2-1	TRBV20-1
TGTGCCAGCAGCCAAACCGCTATAACTTTGGTATACGAGCAGTACTTC	CASSQTAITLVYEQYF	16	NA	once	TRBJ2-7	TRBV4-2
TGCACCCTAGCGGGCAATTCGGATACGCAGTATTTT	CTLAGNSDTQYF	12	TRBD2	NA	TRBJ2-3	TRBV20-1
TGTGCCAGCACTGCGGTCGAGACCTACGAGCAGTACTTC	CASTAVETYEQYF	13	NA	NA	TRBJ2-7	TRBV7-2
TGCGCCAGCAGCACCGAGGCCACAGATACGCAGTATTTT	CASSTEATDTQYF	13	NA	once	TRBJ2-3	TRBV5-1
TGTGCCAGCAGCTTAGTCGGGGGGGCTCAAGAGACCCAGTACTTC	CASSLVGGAQETQYF	15	TRBD2	NA	TRBJ2-5	TRBV7-2
TGTGCCAGCAGTTACGGTGCGGTAACAGAAGCTTTCTTT	CASSYGAVTEAFF	13	NA	NA	TRBJ1-1	TRBV6-2/TRBV6-3
TGTGCCAGCAGCTCCCTATCGCAGGCCCCACAAGAGACCCAGTACTTC	CASSSLSQAPQETQYF	16	NA	NA	TRBJ2-5	TRBV7-9
TGTGCCGTAGGACAGGGCTACAATCAGCCCCAGCATTTT	CAVGQGYNQPQHF	13	TRBD1	few	TRBJ1-5	TRBV7-2
TGTGCCAGCAGTCAAGGGCATGAGCAGTTCTTC	CASSQGHEQFF	11	NA	few	TRBJ2-1	TRBV3-1
TGTGCCAGCAGCCAAGATTCTAGCGGGGGAGATGAGCAGTTCTTC	CASSQDSSGGDEQFF	15	TRBD2	few	TRBJ2-1	TRBV4-2
TGTGCCAGCAGCTTAGCGTTGGGGGAGAATACGCAGTATTTT	CASSLALGENTQYF	14	NA	NA	TRBJ2-3	TRBV7-8
TGTGCCAGCAGTGGAGGGGGCCCTGGGGCCAACGACCTGACTTTC	CASSGGGPGANDLTF	15	TRBD1	NA	TRBJ2-6	TRBV6-1
TGTGCCAGCAGCTCCTGGGACAGGGGCTACGAGCAGTACTTC	CASSSWDRGYEQYF	14	TRBD1	many	TRBJ2-7	TRBV7-9
TGTGCCAGCAGCCAAGTGTCGGCGGGGGCGTCCTACGAGCAGTACTTC	CASSQVSAGASYEQYF	16	NA	NA	TRBJ2-7	TRBV3-1
TGTGCTAGTGCCGGCGGGGGCTATAATTCACCCCTCCACTTT	CASAGGGYNSPLHF	14	NA	NA	TRBJ1-6	TRBV12-5
TGTGCCAGCAGCTTAGGGCAACCCAGAACTGAAGCTTTCTTT	CASSLGQPRTEAFF	14	NA	many	TRBJ1-1	TRBV7-9
TGTGCCAGCAGTTTAGCGCGAGGCCTCCAGTCCCTGAAAGATGGCTACACCTTC	CASSLARGLQSLKDGYTF	18	NA	few	TRBJ1-2	TRBV12-3/TRBV12-4
TGTGCCAGCTGCCGGGACAGGTCCTACGAGCAGTACTTC	CASCRDRSYEQYF	13	TRBD1	few	TRBJ2-7	TRBV28
TGCAGTGCTGGACTAGCGGGGGGGACCTCCTACGAGCAGTACTTC	CSAGLAGGTSYEQYF	15	TRBD2	few	TRBJ2-7	TRBV20-1
TGTGCCAGCAGTGCCTTGGGGGTCTATGGCTACACCTTC	CASSALGVYGYTF	13	NA	NA	TRBJ1-2	TRBV6-2/TRBV6-3
TGTGCCACCCATCCTCAAGCAGATACGCAGTATTTT	CATHPQADTQYF	12	NA	few	TRBJ2-3	TRBV24-1
TGTGCCAGCAGCTCTCTGATCAGTGGCGGCTACACCTTC	CASSSLISGGYTF	13	NA	few	TRBJ1-2	TRBV7-9
TGCAGCGTTTCTCTAGGGGCAGAACTGTTTTTT	CSVSLGAELFF	11	NA	NA	TRBJ1-4	TRBV29-1
TGCGCCGGCAGCCAAGATGGGACAGGGGAAGGATACGACGAGCAGTACTTC	CAGSQDGTGEGYDEQYF	17	TRBD1	NA	TRBJ2-7	TRBV4-3
TGTGCCAGCAGTGGCGCGTTTGACTATGGCTACACCTTC	CASSGAFDYGYTF	13	NA	NA	TRBJ1-2	TRBV25-1
TGTGCCAGCACCTGGGGGGTTTCGGGTGAGCAGTACTTC	CASTWGVSGEQYF	13	NA	few	TRBJ2-7	TRBV6-5
TGTGCCAGCAGCTTATACGGCAAATTCAGTGAGCAGTTCTTC	CASSLYGKFSEQFF	14	NA	few	TRBJ2-1	TRBV7-7
TGTGCCAGAAGCTCCGCGGGTCTACTGGGCGAGCAGTACTTC	CARSSAGLLGEQYF	14	NA	NA	TRBJ2-7	TRBV7-9
TGTGCCACCAGCAGAGATCTACTGGACAGCTACATTCAGTACTTC	CATSRDLLDSYIQYF	15	NA	NA	TRBJ2-4	TRBV15
TGTGCCAGCAGTTTCACCGGCCCATCCTATGGCTACACCTTC	CASSFTGPSYGYTF	14	NA	few	TRBJ1-2	TRBV12-3/TRBV12-4
TGTGCCAGCAGTTCCGCAGGGGGGGGGGCCATCAATGAGCAGTTCTTC	CASSSAGGGAINEQFF	16	NA	few	TRBJ2-1	TRBV28
TGTGCCAGCAGCGGTAGGACCACAGATACGCAGTATTTT	CASSGRTTDTQYF	13	NA	NA	TRBJ2-3	TRBV9
TGTGCCAGCAGCATAAAAACAGGGGGGATCTACGAGCAGTACTTC	CASSIKTGGIYEQYF	15	NA	few	TRBJ2-7	TRBV21-1
TGTGCCAGCAGGTCTAAGGTCTTAGGGCTCCGAGAGACCCAGTACTTC	CASRSKVLGLRETQYF	16	NA	NA	TRBJ2-5	TRBV7-2